This T cell receptor beta chain appears in the sequencing data of a study of tumor-infiltrating lymphocytes in primary liver carcinoma. General study findings and limits: The overlap of tumor-adjacent and tumor-blood pairs was smaller than that of tumor region pairs. The 250 largest clones made up significantly more of tumor than blood repertoires (p = 0.039).

Concerning this clonotype itself: Antigen: not known. This is likely a read error, given that the CDR3 carries no conserved phenylalanine or tryptophan at its end.

The CDR3 runs 15 residues. Germline-derived CDR1 and CDR2 are LGHNA and YSLEER. Synthesis of TCR beta cDNA was carried out from 450 to 500 ng total RNA with a constant-region primer. Libraries covering TCR beta were generated through three nested multiplex PCR rounds (using a slightly modified ARM-PCR). It was with TRBV1-TRBV30 forward primers and a C-beta reverse primer that the first two PCR rounds were run, at approximately 10 cycles each. MiXCR, applied by TCRdb to the multiplex PCR reads, yields one record per CDR3 protein. The repertoire holds about 310,000 distinct CDR3 sequences, nearly 60% seen once, with about 15% in the top ten. The study extracted blood RNA from unsorted whole blood and also extracted germline DNA.

This TCR was sampled from a woman in her 30s with primary liver carcinoma and hepatitis B virus infection. This rearrangement joins TRBV4-3 to TRBJ1-1; the match to TRBD1 covers 9 bases. Sample: peripheral blood. CDR3 nucleotide sequence: TGCGCCAACAGCTTGGGGACAGGGCCCGGCACTGAAGCTTTCCTT. It encodes CANSLGTGPGTEAFL.